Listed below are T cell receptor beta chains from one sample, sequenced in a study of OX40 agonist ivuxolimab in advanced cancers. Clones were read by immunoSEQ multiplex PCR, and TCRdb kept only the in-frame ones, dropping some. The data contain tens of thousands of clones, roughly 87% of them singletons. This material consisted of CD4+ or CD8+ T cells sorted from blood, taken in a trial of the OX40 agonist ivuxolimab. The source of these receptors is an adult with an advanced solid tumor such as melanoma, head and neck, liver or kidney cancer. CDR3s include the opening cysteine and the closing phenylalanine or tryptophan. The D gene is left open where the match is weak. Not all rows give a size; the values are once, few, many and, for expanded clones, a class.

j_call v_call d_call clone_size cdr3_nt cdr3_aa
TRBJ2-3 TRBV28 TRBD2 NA TGTGCCAGCAGAAGGACTAGCGGAAGAGTAGATACGCAGTATTTT CASRRTSGRVDTQYF
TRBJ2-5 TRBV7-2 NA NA TGTGCCAGCAGCTTAGCCAGGGAAACCGTTCCCGAGACCCAGTACTTC CASSLARETVPETQYF
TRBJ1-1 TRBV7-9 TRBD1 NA TGTGCCAGCAGCTCCGACAGGGGGCCTGAAGCTTTCTTT CASSSDRGPEAFF
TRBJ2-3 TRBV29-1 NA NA TGCAGCGCAAGCCTAGGCACAGATACGCAGTATTTT CSASLGTDTQYF
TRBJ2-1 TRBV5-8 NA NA TGTGCCAGCAGCGCCTACCATCAGTATTACAATGGGCAGTTCTTC CASSAYHQYYNGQFF
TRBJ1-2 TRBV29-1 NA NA TGCAGCGTTGAAGGGGGGGCGTCGAGTTATGGCTACACCTTC CSVEGGASSYGYTF
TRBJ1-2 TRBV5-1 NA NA TGCGCCAGCAGCTTGGATCTCAGCCTGCTAGATGGCTACACCTTC CASSLDLSLLDGYTF
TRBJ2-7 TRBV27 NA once TGTGCCAGCAGTCCCGGTCGTAGGAACGAGCAGTACTTC CASSPGRRNEQYF
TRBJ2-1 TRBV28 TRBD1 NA TGTGCCAGCAGGCCACAGGGGCCTGGTCGGTTCTTC CASRPQGPGRFF
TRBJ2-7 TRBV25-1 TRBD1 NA TGTGCCAGCAGTGAATTTCAAGGGGGCCTAACCTACGAGCAGTACTTC CASSEFQGGLTYEQYF
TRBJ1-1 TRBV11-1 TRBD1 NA TGTGCCAGCAGCTTAGGGGACAGGGCGCGGACTGAAGCTTTCTTT CASSLGDRARTEAFF
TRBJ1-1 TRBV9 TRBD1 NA TGTGCCAGCAGCGTAGAGGCCAGGACAGGGCACCACACTGAAGCTTTCTTT CASSVEARTGHHTEAFF
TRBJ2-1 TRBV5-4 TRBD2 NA TGTGCCAGCAGCTCGACTAGCGGGATAGGCAATGAGCAGTTCTTC CASSSTSGIGNEQFF
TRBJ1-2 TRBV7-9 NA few TGTGCCAGCAGGCAGGGGACTAACTATGGCTACACCTTC CASRQGTNYGYTF
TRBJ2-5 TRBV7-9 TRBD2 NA TGTGCCAGCAGGAAGCGGGATGGAACACAAGAGACCCAGTACTTC CASRKRDGTQETQYF
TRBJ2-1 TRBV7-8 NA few TGTGCCAGCAGCTTAGGTGTGGCGGGAATGTTTGAGCAGTTCTTC CASSLGVAGMFEQFF
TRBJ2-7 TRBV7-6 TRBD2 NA TGTGCCAGCAGCAGCGGGACTTTTTCCTACGAGCAGTACTTC CASSSGTFSYEQYF
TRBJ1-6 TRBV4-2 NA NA TGTGCCAGCGACAAGGTTGGGACAAATAATTCACCCCTCCACTTT CASDKVGTNNSPLHF
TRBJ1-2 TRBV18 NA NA TGTGCCAGCTCACCACCGACGGACTCTAACTATGGCTACACCTTC CASSPPTDSNYGYTF
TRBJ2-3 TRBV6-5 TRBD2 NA TGTGCCAGCACCTTACCTAGCGGGACCACAGATACGCAGTATTTT CASTLPSGTTDTQYF
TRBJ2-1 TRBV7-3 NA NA TGTGCCAGCAGCTTAAGCCTCGGGCTGGGCAATGAGCAGTTCTTC CASSLSLGLGNEQFF
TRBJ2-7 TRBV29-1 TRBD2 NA TGCAGCGTACCACTAGCGGGAGAACCCTACGAGCAGTACTTC CSVPLAGEPYEQYF
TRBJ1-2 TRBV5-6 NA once TGTGCCAGCAGCTTGGGCTGGTCGGGCTACACCTTC CASSLGWSGYTF
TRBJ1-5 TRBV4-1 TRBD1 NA TGCGCCAGTAGTGCCGGGACAGGGGGCGGCCGTCATCAGCCCCAGCATTTT CASSAGTGGGRHQPQHF
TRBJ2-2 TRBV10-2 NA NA TGCGCCAGCAGGCTGACAGGCGATAACACCGGGGAGCTGTTTTTT CASRLTGDNTGELFF
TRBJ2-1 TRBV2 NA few TGTGCCAGCTCTGAAGGGAGAGGCTACAATGAGCAGTTCTTC CASSEGRGYNEQFF
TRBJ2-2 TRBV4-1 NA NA TGCGCCAGCAGCCAAGGACCAGAACAGGGGAGGGGGGAGCTGTTTTTT CASSQGPEQGRGELFF
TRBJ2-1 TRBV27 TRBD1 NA TGTGCCAGCAGTGAGACAGGGCCATTCTACAATGAGCAGTTCTTC CASSETGPFYNEQFF
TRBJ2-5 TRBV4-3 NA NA TGCGCCAGCAGCCGGTCTGGGACGGCGGAGGAGACCCAGTACTTC CASSRSGTAEETQYF
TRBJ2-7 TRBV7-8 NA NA TGTGCCAGCAGCCCTCACGGGGACTACGAGCAGTACTTC CASSPHGDYEQYF
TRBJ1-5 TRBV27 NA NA TGTGCCAGCAGTCCCGAGACAGAGGGAGGCAATCAGCCCCAGCATTTT CASSPETEGGNQPQHF
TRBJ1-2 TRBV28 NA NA TGTGCCAGCATCCTGATCGGGGGGTCCTATGGCTACACCTTC CASILIGGSYGYTF
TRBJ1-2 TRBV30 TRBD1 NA TGTGCCTGGAGTGTGTTCGGGACAGACCCTTATGGCTACACCTTC CAWSVFGTDPYGYTF
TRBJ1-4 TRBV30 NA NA TGTGCCTGGAGTATAAGCGCAACTAATGAAAAACTGTTTTTT CAWSISATNEKLFF
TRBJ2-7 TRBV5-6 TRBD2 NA TGTGCCAGCAGCTCCGGGACTAGCTTGTACGAGCAGTACTTC CASSSGTSLYEQYF
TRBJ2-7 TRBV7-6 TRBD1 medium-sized TGTGCCAGCAGCTTAGGTTGGACAGGAATCTACGAGCAGTACTTC CASSLGWTGIYEQYF
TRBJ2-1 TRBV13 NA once TGTGCCAGCAGCTCCCGTGATGGGTGGGTGGGGAATGAGCAGTTCTTC CASSSRDGWVGNEQFF
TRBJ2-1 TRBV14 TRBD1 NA TGTGCCAGCAGCCAGCGAACCGGGACAGTCTACAATGAGCAGTTCTTC CASSQRTGTVYNEQFF
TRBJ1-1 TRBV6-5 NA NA TGTGCCACCTCTTTGAGTGGGAACACTGAAGCTTTCTTT CATSLSGNTEAFF
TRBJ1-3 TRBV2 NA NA TGTGCCAGCAGTGAAGGTCGAGCCAACTCTGGAAACACCATATATTTT CASSEGRANSGNTIYF
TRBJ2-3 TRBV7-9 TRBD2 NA TGTGCCAGCAGCCAAGCGGGAGGGCCGGCGAGCACAGATACGCAGTATTTT CASSQAGGPASTDTQYF
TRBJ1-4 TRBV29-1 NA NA TGCAGCGTTGAAAGGCCGGGTACTAATGAAAAACTGTTTTTT CSVERPGTNEKLFF
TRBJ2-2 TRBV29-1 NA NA TGCAGCGTTGTTCCAGGGAACACCGGGGAGCTGTTTTTT CSVVPGNTGELFF
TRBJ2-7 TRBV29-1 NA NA TGCAGCGTTGAAGGGACCGCAGTGGACGAGCAGTACTTC CSVEGTAVDEQYF